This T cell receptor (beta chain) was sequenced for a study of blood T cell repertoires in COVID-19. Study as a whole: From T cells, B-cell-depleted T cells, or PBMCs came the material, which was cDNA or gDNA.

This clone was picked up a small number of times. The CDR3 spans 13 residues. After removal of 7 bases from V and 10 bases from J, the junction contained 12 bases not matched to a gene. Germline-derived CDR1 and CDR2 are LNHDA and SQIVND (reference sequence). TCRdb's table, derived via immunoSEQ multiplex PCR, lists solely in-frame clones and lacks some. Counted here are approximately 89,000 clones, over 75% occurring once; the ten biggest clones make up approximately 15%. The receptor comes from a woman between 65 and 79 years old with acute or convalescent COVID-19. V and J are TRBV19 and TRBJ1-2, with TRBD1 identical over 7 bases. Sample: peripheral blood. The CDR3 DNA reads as TGTGCCAGTAAGACAGACAGGGCGGTTGACTACACCTTC. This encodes CASKTDRAVDYTF.